The T cell receptor (beta chain) described here comes from a study of radiotherapy plus CTLA-4 blockade in lung cancer. Method: immunoSEQ multiplex PCR; TCRdb's copy keeps in-frame clones and lacks some. Here the sample spans 60,000 to 85,000 clones, more than 85% being singletons. Germline V gene lookup returns CDR1 SGHTA and CDR2 FQGNSA. The CDR3 runs to 14 residues. V dropped 2 bases and J dropped 4 bases, with 12 bases sitting between them. This clonotype was obtained from a human donor with non-small cell lung cancer who had stable disease on radiotherapy plus ipilimumab. The chain is built from TRBV7-2 and TRBJ2-7, with D possibly called TRBD1 or TRBD2 (6 bases each). Sequencing used peripheral blood, obtained from a patient treated with radiotherapy plus ipilimumab. The CDR3 sequence is CASSLNQGRYEQYF. The CDR3, as DNA: TGTGCCAGCAGCTTAAATCAGGGGAGGTACGAGCAGTACTTC.